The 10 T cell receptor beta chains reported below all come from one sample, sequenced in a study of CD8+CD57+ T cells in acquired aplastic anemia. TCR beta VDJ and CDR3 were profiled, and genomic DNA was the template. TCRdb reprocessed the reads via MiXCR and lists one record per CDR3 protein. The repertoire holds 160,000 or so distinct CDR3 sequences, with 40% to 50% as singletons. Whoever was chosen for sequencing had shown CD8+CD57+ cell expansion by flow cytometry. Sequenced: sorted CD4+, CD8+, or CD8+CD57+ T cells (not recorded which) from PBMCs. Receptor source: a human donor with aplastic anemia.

The CDR3 here is CSVEKAGLTDTQYF. The CDR3 nucleotides are TGCAGCGTTGAAAAAGCGGGACTCACAGATACGCAGTATTTT. This chain joins TRBV29-1 and TRBJ2-3, with TRBD2 identical over 7 bases. Germline-derived CDR1 and CDR2 are SQVTM and ANQGSEA. The CDR3 has 14 amino acids. The trim removed 2 bases at V and 2 bases at J, leaving 4 bases unmatched.

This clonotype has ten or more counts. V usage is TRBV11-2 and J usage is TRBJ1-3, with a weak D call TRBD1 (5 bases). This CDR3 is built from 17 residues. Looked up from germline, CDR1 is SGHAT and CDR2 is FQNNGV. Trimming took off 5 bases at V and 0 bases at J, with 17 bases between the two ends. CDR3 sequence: CASSQGGEGRSGNTIYF. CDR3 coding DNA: TGTGCCAGCAGCCAGGGAGGGGAAGGGCGCTCTGGAAACACCATATATTTT.

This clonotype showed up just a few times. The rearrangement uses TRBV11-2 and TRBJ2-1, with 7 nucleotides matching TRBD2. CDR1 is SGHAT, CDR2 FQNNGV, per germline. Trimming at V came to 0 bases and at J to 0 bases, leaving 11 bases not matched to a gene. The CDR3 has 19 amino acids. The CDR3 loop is CASSLDPRKGGSSYNEQFF. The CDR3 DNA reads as TGTGCCAGCAGCTTAGATCCCAGGAAAGGCGGGAGCTCCTACAATGAGCAGTTCTTC.

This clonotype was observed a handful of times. The CDR3 bases are TGCGCCAGCAGCTTGATACCCGGGGGAAACATTCAGTACTTC. This codes for CASSLIPGGNIQYF. The chain joins TRBV5-1 to TRBJ2-4; D perhaps matches TRBD2 (6 bases). This CDR3 has 14 residues. Trimming took 1 base from V and 6 from J, leaving 11 bases between them. From germline, CDR1 is SGHRS and CDR2 YFSETQ. The variable domain in full, completed from reference TRBV5-1 and TRBJ2-4, reads KAGVTQTPRYLIKTRGQQVTLSCSPISGHRSVSWYQQTPGQGLQFLFEYFSETQRNKGNFPGRFSGRQFSNSRSEMNVSTLELGDSALYLCASSLIPGGNIQYFGAGTRLSVL.

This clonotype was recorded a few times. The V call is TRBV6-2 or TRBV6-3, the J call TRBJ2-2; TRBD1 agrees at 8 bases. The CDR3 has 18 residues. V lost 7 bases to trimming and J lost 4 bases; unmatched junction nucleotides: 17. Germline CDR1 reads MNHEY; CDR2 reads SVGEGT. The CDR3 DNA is TGTGCCAGCAATGAGGGTTTAGGACAGGGCCTCCTCACCGGGGAGCTGTTTTTT. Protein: CASNEGLGQGLLTGELFF.

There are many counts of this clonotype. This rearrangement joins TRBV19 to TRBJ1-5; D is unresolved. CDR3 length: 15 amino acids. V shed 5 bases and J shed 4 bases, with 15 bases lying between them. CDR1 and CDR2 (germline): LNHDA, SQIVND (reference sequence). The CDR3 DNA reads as TGTGCCAGTAGTCCCCAGGCACTGGGGAATCAGCCCCAGCATTTT. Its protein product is CASSPQALGNQPQHF. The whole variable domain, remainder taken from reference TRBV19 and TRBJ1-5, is DGGITQSPKYLFRKEGQNVTLSCEQNLNHDAMYWYRQDPGQGLRLIYYSQIVNDFQKGDIAEGYSVSREKKESFPLTVTSAQKNPTAFYLCASSPQALGNQPQHFGDGTRLSIL.

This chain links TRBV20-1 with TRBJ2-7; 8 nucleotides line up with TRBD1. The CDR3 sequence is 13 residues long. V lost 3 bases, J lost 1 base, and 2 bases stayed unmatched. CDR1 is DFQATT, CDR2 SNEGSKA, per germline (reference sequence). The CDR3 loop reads CSARGQVSYEQYF. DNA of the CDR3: TGCAGTGCTAGGGGACAGGTATCCTACGAGCAGTACTTC.

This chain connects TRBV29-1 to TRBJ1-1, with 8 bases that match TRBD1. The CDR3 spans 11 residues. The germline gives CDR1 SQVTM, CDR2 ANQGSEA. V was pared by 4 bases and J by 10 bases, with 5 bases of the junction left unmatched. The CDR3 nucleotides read TGCAGCGTTGTTCACAGGGGGGCAGCTTTCTTT. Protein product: CSVVHRGAAFF.

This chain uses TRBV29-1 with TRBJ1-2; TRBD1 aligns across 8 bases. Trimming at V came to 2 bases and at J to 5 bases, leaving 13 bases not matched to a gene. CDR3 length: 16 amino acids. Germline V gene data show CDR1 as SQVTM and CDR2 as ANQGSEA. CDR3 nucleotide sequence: TGCAGCGTTGAAAAGGGTGGGACAGGTCGCGGTTATGGCTACACCTTC. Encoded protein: CSVEKGGTGRGYGYTF.

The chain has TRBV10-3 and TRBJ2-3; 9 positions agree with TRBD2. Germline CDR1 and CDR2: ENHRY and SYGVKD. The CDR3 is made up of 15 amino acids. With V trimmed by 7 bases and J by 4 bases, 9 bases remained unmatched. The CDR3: CAIKGSQRGADTQYF. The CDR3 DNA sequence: TGTGCCATCAAGGGTAGCCAGCGGGGGGCAGATACGCAGTATTTT.